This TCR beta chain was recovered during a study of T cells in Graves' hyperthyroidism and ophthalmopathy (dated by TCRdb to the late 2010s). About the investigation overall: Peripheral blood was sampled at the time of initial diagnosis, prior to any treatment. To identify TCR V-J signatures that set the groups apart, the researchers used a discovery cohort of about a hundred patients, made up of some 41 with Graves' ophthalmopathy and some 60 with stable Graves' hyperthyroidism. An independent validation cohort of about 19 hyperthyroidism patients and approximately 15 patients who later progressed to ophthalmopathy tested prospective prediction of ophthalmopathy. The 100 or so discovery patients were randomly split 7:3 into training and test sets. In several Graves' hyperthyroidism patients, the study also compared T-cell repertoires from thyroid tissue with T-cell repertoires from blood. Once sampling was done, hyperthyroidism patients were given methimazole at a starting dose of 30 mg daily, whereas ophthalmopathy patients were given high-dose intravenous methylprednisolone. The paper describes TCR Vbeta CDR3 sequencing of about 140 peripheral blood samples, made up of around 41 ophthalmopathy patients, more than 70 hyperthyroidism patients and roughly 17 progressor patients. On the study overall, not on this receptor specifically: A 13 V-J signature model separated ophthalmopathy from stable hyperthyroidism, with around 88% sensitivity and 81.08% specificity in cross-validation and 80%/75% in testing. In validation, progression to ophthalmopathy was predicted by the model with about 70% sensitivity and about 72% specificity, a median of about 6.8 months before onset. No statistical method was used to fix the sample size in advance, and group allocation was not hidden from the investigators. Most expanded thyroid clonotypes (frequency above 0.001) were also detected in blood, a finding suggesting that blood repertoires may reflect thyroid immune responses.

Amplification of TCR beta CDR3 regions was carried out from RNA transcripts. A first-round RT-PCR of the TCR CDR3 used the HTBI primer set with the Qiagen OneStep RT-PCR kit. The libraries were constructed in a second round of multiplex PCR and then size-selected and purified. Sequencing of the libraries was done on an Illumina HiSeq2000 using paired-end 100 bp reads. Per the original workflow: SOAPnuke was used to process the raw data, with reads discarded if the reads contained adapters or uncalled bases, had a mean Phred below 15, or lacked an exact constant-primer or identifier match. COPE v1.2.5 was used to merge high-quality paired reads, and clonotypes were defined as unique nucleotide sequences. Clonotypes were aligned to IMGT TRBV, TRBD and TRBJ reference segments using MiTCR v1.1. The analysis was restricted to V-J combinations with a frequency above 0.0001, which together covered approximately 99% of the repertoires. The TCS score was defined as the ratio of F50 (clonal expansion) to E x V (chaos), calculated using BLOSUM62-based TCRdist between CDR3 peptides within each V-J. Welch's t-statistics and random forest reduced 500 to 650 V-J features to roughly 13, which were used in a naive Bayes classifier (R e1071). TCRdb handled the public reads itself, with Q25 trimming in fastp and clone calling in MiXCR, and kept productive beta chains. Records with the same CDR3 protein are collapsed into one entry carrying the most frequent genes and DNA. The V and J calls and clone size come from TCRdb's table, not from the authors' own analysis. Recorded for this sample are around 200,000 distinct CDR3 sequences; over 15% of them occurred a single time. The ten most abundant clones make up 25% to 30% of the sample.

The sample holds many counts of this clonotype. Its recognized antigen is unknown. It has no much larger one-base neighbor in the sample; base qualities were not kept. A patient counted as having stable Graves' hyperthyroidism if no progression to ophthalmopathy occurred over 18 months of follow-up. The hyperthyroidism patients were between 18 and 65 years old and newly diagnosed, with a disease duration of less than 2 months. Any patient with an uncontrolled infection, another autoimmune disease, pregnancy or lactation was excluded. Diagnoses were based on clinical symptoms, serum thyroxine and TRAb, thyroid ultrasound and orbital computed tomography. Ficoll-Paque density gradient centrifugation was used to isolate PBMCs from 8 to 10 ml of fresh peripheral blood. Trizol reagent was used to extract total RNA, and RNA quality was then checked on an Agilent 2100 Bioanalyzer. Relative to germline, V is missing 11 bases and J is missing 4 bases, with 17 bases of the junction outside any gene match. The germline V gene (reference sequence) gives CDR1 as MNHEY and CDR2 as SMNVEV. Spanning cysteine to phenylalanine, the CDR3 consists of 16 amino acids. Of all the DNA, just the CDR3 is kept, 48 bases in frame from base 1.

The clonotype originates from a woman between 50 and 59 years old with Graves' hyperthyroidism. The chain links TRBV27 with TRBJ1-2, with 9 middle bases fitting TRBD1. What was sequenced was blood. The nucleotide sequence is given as TGTGCCTTACAAGGACAGGGGCCCACTGGGGGCTATGGCTACACCTTC. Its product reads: CALQGQGPTGGYGYTF.